A selection of T cell receptor beta chains follows, all from one sample in a study of cytomegalovirus exposure and HLA in healthy donors. Method: immunoSEQ multiplex PCR; TCRdb's copy keeps in-frame clones and lacks some. The profile shows fewer than 250,000 clones, around 78% of them singletons. The sequenced sample was PBMCs. These receptors originate from a woman between 25 and 40 years old in good health and CMV-seropositive. CDR3s leave out the opening cysteine and the closing phenylalanine or tryptophan.

j_call,v_call,cdr3_aa
TRBJ2-1,TRBV9,ASSPREGPYNEQF
TRBJ2-1,TRBV18,ASSLTSGYSNEQF
.,TRBV2,ASSRDSTYEQY
TRBJ1-1,TRBV2,ASSEEGRNTEAF
TRBJ2-3,TRBV19,ASKRTSGGTDTQY
TRBJ1-4,TRBV5-4,ASSVEGGINEKLF
TRBJ2-2,TRBV30,AWSVALAGGELF
TRBJ1-6,TRBV9,ASSVAGGNNSPLH
TRBJ2-3,TRBV4-1,ASSSSDRTDTQY
TRBJ2-2,TRBV4-3,ASSQAKGATGELF